A selection of T cell receptor beta chains follows, all from one sample in a study of cytomegalovirus exposure and HLA in healthy donors. Using immunoSEQ multiplex PCR, the repertoire was profiled, and TCRdb retains in-frame clones only, with some absent. The sample holds around 160,000 clones, approximately 75% seen once. Input material: PBMCs. The receptors derive from a man aged 50 to 59 in good health and CMV-seropositive. The CDR3 runs from the conserved cysteine through the conserved F or W. The size of a clone is reported for some rows only, either as once, few or many, or as a class for expanded clones.

V	size	J	CDR3
TRBV7-2	.	TRBJ2-5	CASSGWAGQETQYF
TRBV9	once	TRBJ2-2	CASSVDEDRGSTGELFF
TRBV27	.	TRBJ2-5	CASSSLPGTSSTGVKTQYF
TRBV11-2	once	TRBJ1-5	CASSFDSLYSNQPQHF
TRBV18	.	TRBJ1-5	CASSPPWPGASNQPQHF
TRBV28	.	TRBJ1-1	CASSTGLRTEAFF
TRBV9	.	TRBJ2-3	CASSEDPSGGPTDTQYF
TRBV10-2	few	TRBJ1-6	CASSESTAFRNSPLHF
TRBV27	.	TRBJ2-7	CASSLSSRWEQYF
TRBV5-1	.	TRBJ1-2	CASSGDRGGGYTF
TRBV2	.	TRBJ2-5	CASTPGTDHQETQYF
TRBV7-2	.	TRBJ2-7	CASSLSGQPSYEQYF
TRBV29-1	.	TRBJ2-6	CSVQGTEGANVLTF
TRBV6-1	once	TRBJ2-5	CASRADRFGETQYF
TRBV6-1	.	TRBJ2-7	CASSEALLAYEQYF
TRBV10-1	few	TRBJ2-1	CASSGTGYYNEQFF
TRBV5-1	few	TRBJ1-1	CASSLGAVRSEAFF
TRBV11-2	once	TRBJ1-1	CASSLEGQGTTEAFF
TRBV18	few	TRBJ1-6	CASSPQGLGSPLHF
TRBV20-1	.	TRBJ1-5	CSALTSGKNHF
TRBV5-6	.	TRBJ2-7	CASSFPTGGAYEQYF
TRBV9	.	TRBJ2-3	CASSVNGGASTDTQYF
TRBV6-1	.	TRBJ2-5	CASSVVGGEQYF
TRBV7-9	.	TRBJ2-7	CASSPSGGAEQYF
TRBV9	.	TRBJ2-5	CASSIGDEETQYF
TRBV15	.	TRBJ1-3	CATSREGGFGDTIYF
TRBV5-1	.	TRBJ2-5	CASSYPTGDQETQYF
TRBV5-1	few	TRBJ1-6	CASSLEGQGASPLHF
TRBV6-4	once	.	CASSDGAGGSYEQYF
TRBV12-5	.	TRBJ2-7	CASGFSPHSGEYEQYF
TRBV29-1	.	TRBJ2-2	CSARAGGETGELFF
TRBV2	.	TRBJ2-5	CASRRGLQWRGETQYF
TRBV5-6	.	TRBJ1-2	CASSLAGFRGYGYTF
TRBV7-2	.	TRBJ1-2	CASSPRTGEAGYTF
TRBV9	once	TRBJ2-7	CASSPSAGRASYEQYF
TRBV5-1	few	TRBJ1-3	CASRDRGAGNTIYF
TRBV29-1	.	TRBJ1-1	CSAGQEMNTEAFF
TRBV5-1	.	TRBJ1-4	CASSASGTGVEKLFF
TRBV5-1	.	TRBJ2-1	CASSNPWGGGGSYNEQFF
TRBV5-5	.	TRBJ2-7	CASSLELYEQYF
TRBV9	.	TRBJ1-5	CASSVGGGDQPQHF
TRBV5-1	.	TRBJ2-3	CASSQRDSGGASHTQYF
TRBV6-5	.	TRBJ1-1	CASSLGPNTEAFF
TRBV4-2	once	TRBJ2-2	CASSPSSGGTNTGELFF
TRBV19	.	TRBJ1-1	CATMNGAPNTEAFF
TRBV19	once	TRBJ1-2	CASSIPTGGDYGYTF